What follows describes a single T cell receptor (beta chain). The sample is drawn from a study of cytomegalovirus exposure and HLA in healthy donors. 60 Vbeta and 13 Jbeta primers were used in PCR. Sequencing was performed with immunoSEQ multiplex PCR; in TCRdb, only in-frame clones are kept and a portion is missing. The sample lists over 130,000 clones; roughly 74% were seen once. Germline CDR1 SGHRS, CDR2 YFSETQ. V shed 6 bases and J shed 6 bases, with 22 bases lying between them. This CDR3 region has 15 residues. The clonotype originates from a woman in her thirties or forties in good health and CMV-seropositive. The chain has TRBV5-1 and TRBJ2-7; tentatively, D is TRBD1 (6 bases). Sequences were obtained from PBMCs. The CDR3 loop is CASMGQGLSYGEQYF. Here the CDR3 DNA reads TGCGCCAGCATGGGGCAGGGGTTATCGTACGGCGAGCAGTACTTC.